This passage covers 21 T cell receptor beta chains from one sample sequenced in a study of blood T cell repertoires in COVID-19. Produced via immunoSEQ multiplex PCR; TCRdb's table is partial and in-frame only. The sample holds about 83,000 clones, around nine tenths seen once. Sequenced sample: peripheral blood. All receptors come from a man aged 55 to 69 with acute or convalescent COVID-19.

The chain recombines TRBV11-2 with TRBJ1-1; D remains ambiguous. Germline CDR1 and CDR2: SGHAT and FQNNGV. V was cut by 5 bases and J by 1 base, with 8 bases left in between. The CDR3 sequence is 13 residues long. CDR3 bases: TGTGCCAGCAGCCCAGGAAGGAACACTGAAGCTTTCTTT. Amino acid sequence: CASSPGRNTEAFF.

The chain combines TRBV7-2 with TRBJ2-5; 9 bases fit TRBD2. The CDR3 covers 16 residues. The germline gives CDR1 SGHTA, CDR2 FQGNSA. V lost 2 bases to trimming and J lost 5 bases; unmatched junction nucleotides: 9. CDR3 residues: CASSLTSGPRSETQYF. The DNA for the CDR3 is TGTGCCAGCAGCTTAACTAGCGGGCCACGGAGCGAGACCCAGTACTTC.

The table lists this clone with a count of one. V usage is TRBV10-1 and J usage is TRBJ2-5; D might be TRBD2 (6 bases). V was clipped by 2 bases and J by 2 bases, with 15 bases between them. Germline CDR1 and CDR2: WNHNN and SYGVQD (reference sequence). This CDR3 has 16 amino acids. CDR3 protein: CASSEVEGLGQETQYF. CDR3 DNA sequence: TGCGCCAGCAGTGAGGTGGAGGGTTTGGGGCAAGAGACCCAGTACTTC.

V usage is TRBV5-1 and J usage is TRBJ2-7; 11 bases fit TRBD1. V dropped 0 bases and J dropped 7; count of bases not matched to a gene: 9. Germline lookup yields CDR1 SGHRS and CDR2 YFSETQ. The CDR3 contains 16 residues. CDR3 amino acids: CASSLDGQGAFREQYF. CDR3 nucleotide sequence: TGCGCCAGCAGCTTGGACGGACAGGGGGCTTTTAGGGAGCAGTACTTC.

The V and J genes are TRBV30 and TRBJ2-2; D gene uncertain. Looked up from germline, CDR1 is GTSNPN and CDR2 is SVGIG (reference sequence). V was cut by 1 base and J by 2 bases, with 5 bases left in between. CDR3 length: 13 residues. This CDR3 is CAWSELNTGELFF. As DNA, the CDR3 is TGTGCCTGGAGTGAACTTAACACCGGGGAGCTGTTTTTT. The full variable domain, completed using reference TRBV30 and TRBJ2-2, is SQTIHQWPATLVQPVGSPLSLECTVEGTSNPNLYWYRQAAGRGLQLLFYSVGIGQISSEVPQNLSASRPQDRQFILSSKKLLLSDSGFYLCAWSELNTGELFFGEGSRLTVL.

This chain links TRBV28 with TRBJ1-6; 9 positions agree with TRBD1. V lost 10 bases, J lost 9 bases, and 10 bases stayed unmatched. Germline CDR1 MDHEN, CDR2 SYDVKM. CDR3 length: 14 amino acids. CDR3 coding DNA: TGTGCCACTCGCTCAGGGACAGGGCCTTCACCCCTCCACTTT. Translating it yields CATRSGTGPSPLHF.

This clone was seen a handful of times. This rearrangement joins TRBV2 to TRBJ2-1; D is possibly TRBD1 (5 bases). There are 16 residues in the CDR3. Trimming pared 3 bases from V and 3 bases from J, leaving 15 bases between. CDR1 is SNHLY, CDR2 FYNNEI, per germline. This chain's CDR3 is CASSDPRQTVYNEQFF. In DNA, the CDR3 is TGTGCCAGCAGTGACCCAAGACAGACGGTCTACAATGAGCAGTTCTTC.

J is TRBJ1-2 and V is TRBV6-5, with a tentative D call TRBD1 (6 bases). The CDR3 runs 13 residues. CDR1 and CDR2 (germline): MNHEY, SVGAGI. Trimming left V 4 bases short and J 7 bases short, with 13 bases between. DNA of the CDR3: TGTGCCAGCAGTTCCACAGGGAGAGCTGGCTACACCTTC. As protein: CASSSTGRAGYTF.

This rearrangement joins TRBV5-6 to TRBJ2-2; D ambiguous. The germline V gene has CDR1 SGHDT and CDR2 YYEEEE. The CDR3 consists of 15 residues. The V end was cut by 0 bases, the J end by 2 bases, with 8 bases between. CDR3 loop: CASSLGGTNTGELFF. In DNA, the CDR3 is TGTGCCAGCAGCTTGGGAGGAACTAACACCGGGGAGCTGTTTTTT.

The CDR3 reads CASSQDRDTDTQYF. The CDR3 region has the DNA TGTGCCAGCTCTCAGGACAGGGACACAGATACGCAGTATTTT. J is TRBJ2-3 and V is TRBV18; 8 bases agree with TRBD1. The CDR3 is 14 amino acids. CDR1 and CDR2 (germline): KGHSH, LQKENI. The junction had 4 bases not matched to a gene; V was cut back by 6 bases and J by 2 bases.

In this sample, this clone turned up once. The chain recombines TRBV19 with TRBJ2-7; D may be TRBD1 (6 bases). The V gene lost 6 bases and the J gene lost 0 bases, with 12 bases spanning the gap. Germline CDR1 LNHDA, CDR2 SQIVND (reference sequence). CDR3 length: 14 residues. In DNA, the CDR3 is TGTGCCAGTAGGATACAGACAGGCTCCTACGAGCAGTACTTC. Translated, it gives CASRIQTGSYEQYF.

V usage is TRBV13 and J usage is TRBJ1-1; D might be TRBD1 (6 bases). The ends were cut back, 1 base at V and 2 bases at J, with 11 bases in the middle. CDR3 length equals 15 residues. Germline V gives CDR1 PRHDT, CDR2 FYEKMQ (reference sequence). The CDR3 bases are TGTGCCAGCAGCTTAGAGGGCAGGGGAAACACTGAAGCTTTCTTT. It codes for CASSLEGRGNTEAFF. The variable domain in full, completed from reference TRBV13 and TRBJ1-1, reads AAGVIQSPRHLIKEKRETATLKCYPIPRHDTVYWYQQGPGQDPQFLISFYEKMQSDKGSIPDRFSAQQFSDYHSELNMSSLELGDSALYFCASSLEGRGNTEAFFGQGTRLTVV.

J is TRBJ2-1 and V is TRBV10-1; 10 bases are shared with TRBD2. CDR1 and CDR2 (germline): WNHNN, SYGVQD (reference sequence). This CDR3 is 16 amino acids long. V shed 0 bases, J shed 9 bases, and the junction held 8 bases outside the gene matches. This chain's CDR3 is CASSESRIAGGGEQFF. As DNA, the CDR3 is TGCGCCAGCAGTGAGTCGAGGATAGCGGGGGGAGGTGAGCAGTTCTTC.

The chain uses TRBV11-3 and TRBJ1-2; a possible D gene is TRBD1 (5 bases). The CDR3 covers 13 residues. Germline values: CDR1 SGHNT, CDR2 YENEEA. Trimming pared 1 base from V and 5 bases from J, leaving 8 bases between. CDR3 sequence reads: CASSLGQQYGYTF. CDR3 in DNA: TGTGCCAGCAGCTTAGGACAGCAATATGGCTACACCTTC.

The chain recombines TRBV3-1 (or the pseudogene TRBV3-2) with TRBJ1-6; maybe TRBD1 (6 bases). The germline V gene encodes CDR1 LGHDT and CDR2 YNNKEL (reference sequence). The CDR3 runs 21 residues. V was clipped by 2 bases and J by 1 base, with 24 bases between them. The CDR3 sequence is CASSQLNRAKSMGSYNSPLHF. CDR3 nucleotide sequence: TGTGCCAGCAGCCAACTGAACAGGGCTAAGTCTATGGGGTCCTATAATTCACCCCTCCACTTT.

The gene calls are TRBV5-1 and TRBJ2-5; 7 bases are a match to TRBD1. Losses at the gene ends were 3 bases for V and 2 bases for J; bases not matched to a gene: 7. The CDR3 is 15 residues long. Germline V gives CDR1 SGHRS, CDR2 YFSETQ. CDR3: CASSYFDRDQETQYF. CDR3 DNA sequence: TGCGCCAGCAGCTACTTTGACAGGGATCAAGAGACCCAGTACTTC.

The chain uses TRBV20-1 and TRBJ1-2; D is undetermined. Trimming stripped 3 bases from V and 1 base from J, with 9 bases between. CDR3 length: 13 amino acids. Germline values: CDR1 DFQATT, CDR2 SNEGSKA (reference sequence). The CDR3 loop is CSASGGYNYGYTF. The CDR3 bases are TGCAGTGCTAGTGGAGGGTATAACTATGGCTACACCTTC.

This clone was detected once. CDR3 in amino acids: CASSLGMTGKVEQYF. The CDR3 DNA is TGTGCCAGCAGTCTTGGTATGACGGGGAAGGTGGAGCAGTATTTT. The rearrangement joins TRBV6-5 to TRBJ2-3, with D tentatively TRBD2 (5 bases). The CDR3 totals 15 residues. CDR1 is MNHEY and CDR2 is SVGAGI in the germline V gene. With 5 bases removed from V and 11 bases from J, the gap between germline ends came to 23 bases.

V gene TRBV29-1 combines with J gene TRBJ1-2; 11 bases fit TRBD1. Trimming cost V 6 bases and J 8 bases; bases outside gene matches: 8. This CDR3 has 13 amino acids. Germline V gives CDR1 SQVTM, CDR2 ANQGSEA. DNA of the CDR3: TGCAGCGTAGACCCCGGGACAGGGGGGGGCTACACCTTC. Translated, it gives CSVDPGTGGGYTF.

This chain connects TRBV6-2 or TRBV6-3 to TRBJ1-6, with D perhaps matching TRBD1 (6 bases). Germline values: CDR1 MNHEY, CDR2 SVGEGT. Trimming cost V 5 bases and J 6 bases, with 17 bases left between them. This CDR3 region has 16 residues. The CDR3 nucleotides read TGTGCCAGCAGTAAAACCTCGGGACAACTTAATTCACCCCTCCACTTT. This encodes CASSKTSGQLNSPLHF.

V and J are TRBV11-3 and TRBJ2-1, with 14 bases fitting TRBD2. The CDR3 runs to 17 residues. The V gene end was trimmed by 1 base and the J gene end by 2 bases; junction bases not matched to a gene: 1. Germline assignment: CDR1 SGHNT and CDR2 YENEEA. The CDR3 region has the DNA TGTGCCAGCAGCTTAGGGACTAGCGGGGGGCCCTACAATGAGCAGTTCTTC. Its translation: CASSLGTSGGPYNEQFF.